The sequence of this TCR beta chain was determined in a study of T-cell reconstitution after alpha-beta-depleted transplantation in children. A library of TCRbeta sequences, prepared with unique molecular identifiers, was generated. TCRdb re-analysed the PCR reads in MiXCR, keeping a single row per CDR3 protein. Altogether about 200,000 distinct CDR3 sequences are present, about 15% being singletons, with the ten largest covering 13%. This clonotype has ten or more counts. CDR1 is SEHNR, CDR2 FQNEAQ, per germline (reference sequence). V lost 7 bases to trimming and J lost 4 bases, with 15 bases between them. The CDR3 runs 14 residues.

Material: PBMCs from the stem cell graft donor, obtained from the stem cell graft. This TCR came from a human donor who donated a stem cell graft to a child with acute lymphoblastic leukemia. The chain employs TRBV7-9 and TRBJ2-3, with D tentatively TRBD2 (6 bases). The CDR3 bases are TGTGCCAGCACCAAGGAGGGGTTCCCAGATACGCAGTATTTT. This sequence encodes CASTKEGFPDTQYF. Filled out from reference TRBV7-9 and TRBJ2-3, the complete variable domain reads DTGVSQNPRHKITKRGQNVTFRCDPISEHNRLYWYRQTLGQGPEFLTYFQNEAQLEKSRLLSDRFSAERPKGSFSTLEIQRTEQGDSAMYLCASTKEGFPDTQYFGPGTRLTVL.